This T cell receptor beta chain is drawn from a study of T cells in Graves' hyperthyroidism and ophthalmopathy. This clonotype was seen ten or more times. The germline V gene encodes CDR1 DFQATT and CDR2 SNEGSKA (reference sequence). With 7 bases clipped from V and 2 bases from J, the junction kept 9 bases outside the gene matches. The CDR3 spans 14 residues. TCR beta CDR3 regions were amplified from RNA transcripts. HTBI primers were the set used in a first-round RT-PCR of the TCR CDR3. From the multiplex PCR reads, TCRdb called clonotypes with MiXCR, one entry per CDR3 protein. The sample comprises approximately 400,000 distinct CDR3 sequences, approximately 17% of which are singletons, and about 38% rests with the top ten.

This rearrangement joins TRBV20-1 to TRBJ2-3, with 7 bases matching TRBD1. The material sequenced was blood. This TCR came from a man aged 18 to 35 with Graves' ophthalmopathy. CDR3: CSVPVRGLTDTQYF. CDR3 bases: TGCAGTGTTCCCGTGAGGGGGCTCACAGATACGCAGTATTTT.